This is a list of T cell receptor beta chains from one sample in a study of glioma-infiltrating T cells after dendritic cell vaccination. The assay was immunoSEQ multiplex PCR, and TCRdb's table has in-frame clones only and misses some. The sample has around 23,000 clones; just under 90% are singletons. Sequences were derived from blood, sampled after dendritic cell vaccination. All receptors come from a human donor with glioblastoma. Each CDR3 is given with its conserved first and last residue. Fields, in order: V gene, clone size, D gene, J gene, CDR3 DNA, CDR3 protein. A D gene is named only where the DNA matches it firmly. Size is omitted from some rows. Given values are once, few, many or a class for expanded clones.

V gene: TRBV6-6
clone size: NA
D gene: TRBD2
J gene: TRBJ2-1
CDR3 DNA: TGTGCCAGCAGACACGTCAGCGGGGAGGAATACAATGAGCAGTTCTTC
CDR3 protein: CASRHVSGEEYNEQFF

V gene: TRBV5-1
clone size: NA
D gene: NA
J gene: TRBJ1-1
CDR3 DNA: TGCGCCAGCAGTCTCGGGGGAATGGGCACTGAAGCTTTCTTT
CDR3 protein: CASSLGGMGTEAFF

V gene: TRBV27
clone size: NA
D gene: NA
J gene: TRBJ2-7
CDR3 DNA: TGTGCCAGCAAAAGCCCCTTCTCCTACGAGCAGTACTTC
CDR3 protein: CASKSPFSYEQYF

V gene: TRBV6-1
clone size: NA
D gene: TRBD1
J gene: TRBJ2-5
CDR3 DNA: TGTGCCAGCAGCGTGGGACAGAGACAAGAGACCCAGTACTTC
CDR3 protein: CASSVGQRQETQYF

V gene: TRBV29-1
clone size: NA
D gene: NA
J gene: TRBJ2-6
CDR3 DNA: TGCAGCGTTACAAGCTCTGGGGCCAACGTCCTGACTTTC
CDR3 protein: CSVTSSGANVLTF

V gene: TRBV5-4
clone size: NA
D gene: TRBD1
J gene: TRBJ2-7
CDR3 DNA: TGTGCCAGCAGCTTGGGGACAGGGAACGACTACGAGCAGTACTTC
CDR3 protein: CASSLGTGNDYEQYF

V gene: TRBV5-1
clone size: once
D gene: NA
J gene: TRBJ1-1
CDR3 DNA: TGCGCCAGCAGCTTGGAGTCAGGACTGATGAACACTGAAGCTTTCTTT
CDR3 protein: CASSLESGLMNTEAFF

V gene: TRBV5-1
clone size: NA
D gene: NA
J gene: TRBJ2-7
CDR3 DNA: TGCGCCAGCAGCGAGACCGAGGCCTCCTACGAGCAGTACTTC
CDR3 protein: CASSETEASYEQYF

V gene: TRBV5-1
clone size: NA
D gene: TRBD1
J gene: TRBJ2-7
CDR3 DNA: TGCGCCAGCAGACGACAGGGGGTCTACGAGCAGTACTTC
CDR3 protein: CASRRQGVYEQYF

V gene: TRBV27
clone size: few
D gene: NA
J gene: TRBJ1-6
CDR3 DNA: TGTGCGAGCAACGTACAGGGACCTAATTCACCCCTCCACTTT
CDR3 protein: CASNVQGPNSPLHF

V gene: TRBV6-1
clone size: NA
D gene: TRBD2
J gene: TRBJ2-3
CDR3 DNA: TGTGCCAGCAGTGACCGGACTAGCGGGAAAAACACAGATACGCAGTATTTT
CDR3 protein: CASSDRTSGKNTDTQYF

V gene: TRBV15
clone size: few
D gene: NA
J gene: TRBJ1-2
CDR3 DNA: TGTGCCACCAGCAGAGAGCGGGAACCCCTAGGTGGCTACACCTTC
CDR3 protein: CATSREREPLGGYTF

V gene: TRBV11-2
clone size: NA
D gene: NA
J gene: TRBJ1-1
CDR3 DNA: TGTGCCAGCAGCCGTGGCCGGAGGGCGTCGAACACTGAAGCTTTCTTT
CDR3 protein: CASSRGRRASNTEAFF

V gene: TRBV6-5
clone size: NA
D gene: NA
J gene: TRBJ2-7
CDR3 DNA: TGTGCCAGCAGTTCCCACTTAACCGAAGGGGGATACGAGCAGTACTTC
CDR3 protein: CASSSHLTEGGYEQYF

V gene: TRBV28
clone size: NA
D gene: TRBD2
J gene: TRBJ2-7
CDR3 DNA: TGTGCCAGCAGTTTACGGCTAGCGGGCGAGCAGTACTTC
CDR3 protein: CASSLRLAGEQYF

V gene: TRBV11-2
clone size: NA
D gene: NA
J gene: TRBJ2-1
CDR3 DNA: TGTGCCAGCAGCCACTTGGAGCAGTTCTTC
CDR3 protein: CASSHLEQFF

V gene: TRBV20-1
clone size: NA
D gene: NA
J gene: TRBJ2-3
CDR3 DNA: TGCAGTGTGCTAGCGCCCGATACGCAGTATTTT
CDR3 protein: CSVLAPDTQYF

V gene: TRBV6-1
clone size: few
D gene: NA
J gene: TRBJ1-5
CDR3 DNA: TGTGCCAGCAGTGAAGGGGGGGGGTCTCAGCCCCAGCATTTT
CDR3 protein: CASSEGGGSQPQHF

V gene: TRBV7-2
clone size: once
D gene: TRBD1
J gene: TRBJ1-1
CDR3 DNA: TGTGCCAGCAGACAACAAGGGGGCAGGGGGGTTTATCACACTGAAGCTTTCTTT
CDR3 protein: CASRQQGGRGVYHTEAFF

V gene: TRBV27
clone size: NA
D gene: NA
J gene: TRBJ2-1
CDR3 DNA: TGTGCCAGCAGTTTATCTGACAAATACAATGAGCAGTTCTTC
CDR3 protein: CASSLSDKYNEQFF

V gene: TRBV5-6
clone size: NA
D gene: TRBD2
J gene: TRBJ2-5
CDR3 DNA: TGTGCCAGCAGCTTGGGAGCGGGGGCCCTGGGGGAGACCCAGTACTTC
CDR3 protein: CASSLGAGALGETQYF

V gene: TRBV30
clone size: NA
D gene: NA
J gene: TRBJ2-2
CDR3 DNA: TGTGCCTGGAAATCCTCGTTTAACACCGGGGAGCTGTTTTTT
CDR3 protein: CAWKSSFNTGELFF

V gene: TRBV11-2
clone size: NA
D gene: NA
J gene: TRBJ1-1
CDR3 DNA: TGTGCCAGCAGTCGAAGCAACACTGAAGCTTTCTTT
CDR3 protein: CASSRSNTEAFF

V gene: TRBV11-2
clone size: NA
D gene: NA
J gene: TRBJ2-7
CDR3 DNA: TGTGCCAGCAGCTTAAACCGGGACTCATCCTACGAGCAGTACTTC
CDR3 protein: CASSLNRDSSYEQYF